This TCR beta chain was identified in a study of breast tumors, draining lymph nodes, adjacent tissues. This CDR3 spans 13 amino acids. Germline loops: CDR1 ENHRY, CDR2 SYGVKD. The V segment lost 7 bases and the J segment 6 bases; nucleotides outside the gene matches: 5. Breast cancer patients provided tissue from their axillary draining lymph nodes. TCRdb independently ran MiXCR on the multiplex PCR reads; one entry per CDR3 protein. The sample carries 120,000 or so distinct CDR3 sequences, 15% to 20% recorded once. This clonotype was seen ten or more times. Its antigen is still unknown. Study results and caveats: Compared with lymph nodes, tumors were less diverse; compared with nontumor tissue, more. Most tumor T cells seemingly derive from lymph node, then expand in tumor.

The sample consisted of axillary lymph node tissue. The receptor was derived from a female donor with breast cancer. Some clones in this sample may be carry-over from other donors' samples. V and J are TRBV10-3 and TRBJ1-4; 7 bases are a match to TRBD1. The chain's CDR3 is CAINTGTDEKLFF. Written as DNA, the CDR3 is TGTGCCATCAACACCGGGACAGATGAAAAACTGTTTTTT.